This TCR beta chain emerged from a study of T-cell memory formation after mild COVID-19. Study information: Most TCR clusters belonged to a single donor.

The CDR3 has 15 residues. Germline trimming cut 8 bases from V and 2 bases from J; bases unmatched to any gene: 5. The germline CDR1 and CDR2 sequences are MNHNS and SASEGT. Study results and caveats: Some SARS-CoV-2-responding clones were already detected in memory before infection. Clones contracting across day 15 to 85 had a balanced CD4/CD8 profile; later expanding clones leaned CD4+.

Comments on this clonotype: Antigen unknown.

5'RACE, which relied on constant-segment primers, yielded TCR alpha and TCR beta cDNA libraries carrying sample barcodes and UMIs. TCRdb reprocessed the 5' RACE reads with MiXCR, giving one entry per CDR3 protein. The data hold about 400,000 distinct CDR3 sequences, with 16% observed a single time. Sequencing was performed on PBMCs or a T cell subset sorted from them (not recorded which). This receptor was identified in a man aged 18 to 35 who had mild COVID-19 (a few samples of this study predate the infection). Cell type and time point are not known. This rearrangement joins TRBV6-1 to TRBJ2-3; 12 bases align to TRBD2. CDR3 loop: CASSRLAGATDTQYF. In nucleotides, the CDR3 is TGTGCCAGCTCAAGACTAGCGGGGGCCACAGATACGCAGTATTTT.